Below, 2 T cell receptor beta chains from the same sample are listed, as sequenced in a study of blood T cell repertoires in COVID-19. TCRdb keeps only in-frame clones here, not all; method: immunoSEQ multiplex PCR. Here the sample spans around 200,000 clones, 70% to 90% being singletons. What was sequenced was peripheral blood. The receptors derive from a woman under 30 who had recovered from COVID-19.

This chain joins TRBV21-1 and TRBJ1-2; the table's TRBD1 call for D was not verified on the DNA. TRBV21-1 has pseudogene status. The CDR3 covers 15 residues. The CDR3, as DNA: TGTGCCAGCAGAAATCTTAGACATAGATTGTGGGGCTACACCTTC. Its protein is CASRNLRHRLWGYTF.

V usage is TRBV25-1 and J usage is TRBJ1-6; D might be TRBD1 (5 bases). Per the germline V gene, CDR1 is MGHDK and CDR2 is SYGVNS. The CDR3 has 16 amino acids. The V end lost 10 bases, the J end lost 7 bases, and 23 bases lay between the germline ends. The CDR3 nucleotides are TGTGCCAACATCGTCAGGGTCCGACCCTCCAATTCACCCCTCCACTTT. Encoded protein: CANIVRVRPSNSPLHF.